A selection of T cell receptor beta chains follows, all from one sample in a study of shared clonotypes between healthy human individuals. Here immunoSEQ multiplex PCR was the method, and the copy in TCRdb shows in-frame clones only, minus some. The sample has a few hundred thousand clones, about 96% seen once; the top ten hold more than 0.3%. Sequenced input: memory CD8+ T cells sorted from blood. These receptor sequences come from a man aged 30 to 39 in good health. The CDR3 runs from the conserved cysteine through the conserved F or W. A D gene is named only where the DNA matches it firmly. For some rows the clone size is stated as once, few or many, or as a class when expanded; others skip it.

CDR3 | DNA | size | D | J | V
CASSYSGGTDTQYF | TGTGCCAGCAGTTACTCGGGAGGCACAGATACGCAGTATTTT | - | - | TRBJ2-3 | TRBV6-5
CASSFTGDFGTEAFF | TGTGCCAGCAGCTTCACAGGGGATTTCGGCACTGAAGCTTTCTTT | - | TRBD1 | TRBJ1-1 | TRBV7-2
CASSFELFGYTF | TGTGCCAGCAGTTTTGAGTTGTTTGGCTACACCTTC | - | - | TRBJ1-2 | TRBV28
CASSHQGSEQYF | TGTGCCAGCAGTCATCAGGGAAGCGAGCAGTACTTC | - | - | TRBJ2-7 | TRBV21-1
CASSPLAGADTQYF | TGTGCCAGCTCACCACTGGCGGGAGCAGATACGCAGTATTTT | - | TRBD2 | TRBJ2-3 | TRBV18
CASSFTGLPNTGELFF | TGTGCCAGCAGCTTCACGGGACTCCCGAACACCGGGGAGCTGTTTTTT | - | - | TRBJ2-2 | TRBV7-9
CASSIHRGQTFEAFF | TGTGCCAGTAGTATCCACAGGGGGCAGACCTTTGAAGCTTTCTTT | - | TRBD1 | TRBJ1-1 | TRBV19
CASRTSGRSRPYEQYF | TGTGCCAGCCGGACTAGCGGGAGGTCCCGGCCCTACGAGCAGTACTTC | - | TRBD2 | TRBJ2-7 | TRBV28
CAWSEGYYGYTF | TGTGCCTGGAGTGAGGGTTACTATGGCTACACCTTC | - | - | TRBJ1-2 | TRBV30
CASRDSGSSGNTIYF | TGTGCCAGCCGGGACAGCGGTAGCTCTGGAAACACCATATATTTT | - | TRBD1 | TRBJ1-3 | TRBV27
CSVDERSSYNEQFF | TGCAGCGTTGATGAGCGGAGCTCCTACAATGAGCAGTTCTTC | once | - | TRBJ2-1 | TRBV29-1
CASSVGTGDNAAF | TGTGCCAGCAGCGTGGGGACAGGAGATAACGCGGCCTTC | - | TRBD1 | TRBJ1-2 | TRBV9
CASSATGNGGTEAFF | TGTGCCAGCAGCGCAACAGGAAATGGTGGCACTGAAGCTTTCTTT | - | - | TRBJ1-1 | TRBV9
CASSQDLNEVGGPPNEQFF | TGTGCCAGCAGCCAAGATTTGAATGAGGTGGGAGGGCCCCCCAATGAGCAGTTCTTC | - | TRBD2 | TRBJ2-1 | TRBV4-2
CASSLAGNGNQPQHF | TGTGCCAGCAGCTTAGCAGGGAACGGCAATCAGCCCCAGCATTTT | once | - | TRBJ1-5 | TRBV7-9
CASSYRGRSYEQYF | TGTGCCAGCAGCTACAGGGGGCGCTCCTACGAGCAGTACTTC | - | TRBD1 | TRBJ2-7 | TRBV5-6
CASSVEAGLTTDTQYF | TGTGCCAGCAGCGTAGAGGCGGGACTTACCACAGATACGCAGTATTTT | - | - | TRBJ2-3 | TRBV9
CASSYSRTGGEQYF | TGTGCCAGCAGTTACTCGAGGACAGGGGGCGAGCAGTACTTC | - | TRBD1 | TRBJ2-7 | TRBV6-5
CASSLAGGTGELFF | TGTGCCAGCAGCTTAGCAGGGGGCACCGGGGAGCTGTTTTTT | - | TRBD1 | TRBJ2-2 | TRBV11-2
CASRTPFDSQPQHF | TGTGCCAGCAGGACACCCTTTGACAGCCAGCCCCAGCATTTT | - | - | TRBJ1-5 | TRBV6-5
CASSQDRGRSYEQYF | TGTGCCAGCAGCCAAGATCGCGGACGCTCCTACGAGCAGTACTTC | - | - | TRBJ2-7 | TRBV4-2
CAWSVTRDLVDTQYF | TGTGCCTGGAGTGTTACGCGGGACCTAGTGGATACGCAGTATTTT | - | - | TRBJ2-3 | TRBV30
CASSPRGAIGNEQFF | TGTGCCAGCAGCCCTAGGGGCGCCATTGGTAATGAGCAGTTCTTC | - | - | TRBJ2-1 | TRBV7-9
CAWTSGRANEQFF | TGTGCCTGGACTAGCGGGAGGGCCAATGAGCAGTTCTTC | - | TRBD2 | TRBJ2-1 | TRBV30
CASSYGLAGETQYF | TGTGCCAGCAGTTATGGCCTAGCCGGAGAGACCCAGTACTTC | - | - | TRBJ2-5 | TRBV28
CASSLVTGKGTDTQYF | TGCGCCAGCAGCTTGGTGACGGGAAAGGGCACAGATACGCAGTATTTT | - | - | TRBJ2-3 | TRBV5-1
CASSISLSGLRGYEQYF | TGTGCCAGTAGTATAAGTTTAAGCGGACTCAGAGGCTACGAGCAGTACTTC | - | - | TRBJ2-7 | TRBV19
CASSELEGAYEQYF | TGTGCCAGCAGTGAACTCGAGGGTGCTTACGAGCAGTACTTC | - | - | TRBJ2-7 | TRBV25-1
CASSSPETLTGEKLFF | TGTGCCAGCAGCTCACCCGAGACCTTGACAGGAGAAAAACTGTTTTTT | - | - | TRBJ1-4 | TRBV7-2
CASSYSGTSYNEQFF | TGTGCCAGCAGTTATAGCGGGACCTCCTACAATGAGCAGTTCTTC | - | TRBD2 | TRBJ2-1 | TRBV7-2
CASSEAGTAYEQYF | TGTGCCAGCAGTGAAGCCGGGACAGCTTACGAGCAGTACTTC | - | TRBD1 | TRBJ2-7 | TRBV6-1